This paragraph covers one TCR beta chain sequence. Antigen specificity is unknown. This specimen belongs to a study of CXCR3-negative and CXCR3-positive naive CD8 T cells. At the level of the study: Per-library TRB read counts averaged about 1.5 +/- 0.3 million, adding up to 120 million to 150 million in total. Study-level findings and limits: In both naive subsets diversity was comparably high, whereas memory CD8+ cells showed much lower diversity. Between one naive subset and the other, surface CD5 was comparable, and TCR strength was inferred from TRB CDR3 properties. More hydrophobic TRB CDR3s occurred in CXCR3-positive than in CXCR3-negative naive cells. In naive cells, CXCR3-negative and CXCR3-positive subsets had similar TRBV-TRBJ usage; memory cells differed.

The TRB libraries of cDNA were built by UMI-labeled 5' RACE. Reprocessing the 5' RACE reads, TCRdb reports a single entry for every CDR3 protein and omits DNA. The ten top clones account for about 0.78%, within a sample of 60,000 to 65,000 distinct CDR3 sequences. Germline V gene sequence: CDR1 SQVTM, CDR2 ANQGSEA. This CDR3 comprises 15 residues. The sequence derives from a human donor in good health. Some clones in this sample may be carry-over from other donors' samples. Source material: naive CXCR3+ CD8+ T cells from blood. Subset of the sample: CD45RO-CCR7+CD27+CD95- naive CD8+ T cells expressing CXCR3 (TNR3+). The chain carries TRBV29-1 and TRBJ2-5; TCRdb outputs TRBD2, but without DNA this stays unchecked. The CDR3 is CSVSLDGALQGPQYF.